These 10 T cell receptor beta chains were all obtained from the same sample, sequenced in a study of vaccination and CD4 T cells after COVID-19. Treatment in this sample: roughly 11-day PBMC culture with coronavirus spike peptide pools or control peptides (ViraFEST assay). These receptors lack a known antigen. Sequencing of cultured CD4+ T cell DNA used the Oncomine TCR Beta short-read assay. In TCRdb, the PCR reads were re-called with MiXCR into one record per CDR3 protein. Seen here are roughly 24,000 distinct CDR3 sequences, over 60% observed once, and the top ten hold 4.5% to 6%. The sample taken for sequencing was CD4+ T cells from blood, cultured in vitro. All receptors derive from a human donor who had recovered from COVID-19.

The chain recombines TRBV12-3 or TRBV12-4 with TRBJ1-5; 7 nucleotides agree with TRBD1. CDR3 size: 15 residues. V lost 7 bases, J lost 3 bases, and 9 bases stayed unmatched. The CDR3 reads CASKGGTAHNQPQHF. The CDR3 DNA is TGTGCCAGCAAAGGTGGGACAGCGCACAATCAGCCCCAGCATTTT.

The chain employs TRBV5-5 and TRBJ2-3; 14 nucleotides agree with TRBD2. Per germline, CDR1 SGHKS and CDR2 YYEKEE (reference sequence). With V trimmed by 3 bases and J by 6 bases, 9 bases remained unmatched. This CDR3 is 17 amino acids long. CDR3 nucleotide sequence: TGTGCCAGCAGCTATCCGGGACTAGCGGGAGTAGGTGATACGCAGTATTTT. Its translation: CASSYPGLAGVGDTQYF.

This clonotype was recorded a few times. This sequence joins TRBV30 and TRBJ2-3; TRBD1 matches 8 bases. CDR3 length equals 14 residues. The J segment lost 5 bases and the V segment lost 4 bases, leaving 8 bases of the junction unmatched. CDR1 is GTSNPN and CDR2 is SVGIG in the germline V gene (reference sequence). In nucleotides, the CDR3 is TGTGCCTGGACTAGGACAGGGCTGGGAGATACGCAGTATTTT. This sequence encodes CAWTRTGLGDTQYF.

This clonotype has only a few counts. J is TRBJ1-2 and V is TRBV7-2; D ambiguous. Per the germline V gene, CDR1 is SGHTA and CDR2 is FQGNSA. Trimming removed 1 base at V and 0 bases at J, with 9 bases between. The CDR3 has 15 residues. The CDR3 DNA is TGTGCCAGCAGCTTAGATGGCAGCCCTAACTATGGCTACACCTTC. This codes for CASSLDGSPNYGYTF.

The genes are TRBV7-9 and TRBJ1-1; no definite D call. From germline, CDR1 is SEHNR and CDR2 FQNEAQ (reference sequence). The CDR3 has 15 residues. The V and J ends lost 2 bases and 1 base respectively, with 11 bases between them. CDR3 protein: CASSLTAERNTEAFF. The CDR3 DNA reads TGTGCCAGCAGCTTAACAGCAGAAAGGAACACTGAAGCTTTCTTT.

The J gene is TRBJ2-1, the V gene TRBV28; 8 bases are shared with TRBD2. Unmatched junction bases numbered 13, after V lost 3 bases and J lost 0 bases. Germline V gives CDR1 MDHEN, CDR2 SYDVKM. This CDR3 contains 19 residues. The CDR3 sequence: CASSLGTRWPQSSYNEQFF. The CDR3 nucleotides are TGTGCCAGCAGTTTGGGGACTAGGTGGCCCCAAAGCTCCTACAATGAGCAGTTCTTC.

In DNA, the CDR3 is TGCAGTGCTAGGGCCCCAACAACCCAGGACACTGAAGCTTTCTTT. It specifies CSARAPTTQDTEAFF. The chain has TRBV20-1 and TRBJ1-1; no clear D. The germline CDR1 and CDR2 sequences are DFQATT and SNEGSKA (reference sequence). Trimming stripped 3 bases from V and 3 bases from J, with 17 bases between. CDR3 length: 15 residues.

V and J are TRBV20-1 and TRBJ1-5, with D possibly being TRBD1 (6 bases). Germline V gives CDR1 DFQATT, CDR2 SNEGSKA (reference sequence). CDR3 size: 14 residues. V shed 5 bases and J shed 2 bases, with 13 bases lying between them. CDR3 region: CSAYQGSRNQPQHF. In DNA form, the CDR3 reads TGCAGTGCTTACCAGGGGAGTCGCAATCAGCCCCAGCATTTT.

The CDR3 bases are TGCAGTACGACAGGGTGGGGGAACACTGAAGCTTTCTTT. Amino acids: CSTTGWGNTEAFF. The V gene is TRBV20-1, the J gene TRBJ1-1, with TRBD1 matching 7 bases. V was pared by 8 bases and J by 1 base, with 7 bases of the junction left unmatched. The CDR3 loop spans 13 amino acids. Germline V lookup: CDR1 DFQATT, CDR2 SNEGSKA (reference sequence).

Details on this clonotype: The CDR3 end shows no conserved phenylalanine or tryptophan, and so a read error is likely. The chain recombines TRBV11-2 with TRBJ2-7; 8 bases match TRBD2. The CDR3 runs 14 residues. Per the germline V gene, CDR1 is SGHAT and CDR2 is FQNNGV. The trim removed 2 bases at V and 5 bases at J, leaving 5 bases unmatched. The DNA for the CDR3 is TGTGCCAGCAGCTTATCCCCAGCGGGAGACGAGCAGTACCTC. Its protein is CASSLSPAGDEQYL.